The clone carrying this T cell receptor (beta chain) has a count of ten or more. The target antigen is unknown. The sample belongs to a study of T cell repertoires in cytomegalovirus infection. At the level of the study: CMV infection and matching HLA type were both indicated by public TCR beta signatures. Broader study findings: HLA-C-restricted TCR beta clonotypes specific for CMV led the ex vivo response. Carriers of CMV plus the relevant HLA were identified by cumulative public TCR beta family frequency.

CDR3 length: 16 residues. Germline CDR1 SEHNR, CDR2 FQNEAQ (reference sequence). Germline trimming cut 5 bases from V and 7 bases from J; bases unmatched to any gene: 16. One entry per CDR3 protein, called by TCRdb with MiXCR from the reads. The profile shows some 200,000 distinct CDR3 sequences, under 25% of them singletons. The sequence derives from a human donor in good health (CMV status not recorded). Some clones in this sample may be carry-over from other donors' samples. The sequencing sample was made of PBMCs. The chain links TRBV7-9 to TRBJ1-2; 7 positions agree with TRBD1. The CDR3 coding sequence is TGTGCCAGCAGCCCCGTACGCCGGGACAGAGGGCCTGGCTACACCTTC. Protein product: CASSPVRRDRGPGYTF.